Listed below are T cell receptor beta chains from one sample, sequenced in a study of Graves' ophthalmopathy and Graves' hyperthyroidism. From the multiplex PCR reads, TCRdb called clonotypes with MiXCR, one entry per CDR3 protein. There are about 1.2 million distinct CDR3 sequences in the sample; approximately 35% occur only once, and 11% lies in the top ten. The sample comprised peripheral blood or thyroid tissue (not recorded which). The source is an adult man with Graves' hyperthyroidism. The CDR3 runs from the conserved cysteine through the conserved F or W. Each record gives: D gene, clone size, J gene, V gene, CDR3 protein, CDR3 DNA. The D gene is left open where the match is weak. Clone size, where shown, is once, few, many, or a class for clones that have expanded.

D: NA; size: few; J: TRBJ1-1; V: TRBV25-1; CDR3: CASRQLDRTEAFF; DNA: TGTGCCAGCAGGCAGCTAGATAGGACTGAAGCTTTCTTT
D: TRBD1; size: many; J: TRBJ2-5; V: TRBV2; CDR3: CASTTSRGPETQYF; DNA: TGTGCCAGCACCACCAGTAGGGGGCCAGAGACCCAGTACTTC
D: NA; size: few; J: TRBJ2-2; V: TRBV20-1; CDR3: CSAGDPGPNTGELFF; DNA: TGCAGTGCTGGGGACCCAGGGCCTAACACCGGGGAGCTGTTTTTT
D: TRBD1; size: few; J: TRBJ1-4; V: TRBV9; CDR3: CASSSTGAEKLFF; DNA: TGTGCCAGCAGCTCCACAGGGGCTGAAAAACTGTTTTTT
D: NA; size: few; J: TRBJ2-6; V: TRBV11-2; CDR3: CASSSLIEPRAGANVLTF; DNA: TGTGCCAGCAGTTCCCTTATCGAACCTAGGGCTGGGGCCAACGTCCTGACTTTC
D: TRBD1; size: few; J: TRBJ1-2; V: TRBV29-1; CDR3: CSVEYSADRDYGYTF; DNA: TGCAGCGTTGAATATTCCGCAGACAGGGACTATGGCTACACCTTC
D: NA; size: few; J: TRBJ1-6; V: TRBV7-9; CDR3: CASSLVAGLGPLHF; DNA: TGTGCCAGCAGCTTAGTCGCAGGTCTCGGTCCCCTCCACTTT
D: NA; size: many; J: TRBJ2-2; V: TRBV10-3; CDR3: CAISEGIISPGELFF; DNA: TGTGCCATCAGTGAAGGGATTATAAGTCCCGGGGAGCTGTTTTTT
D: NA; size: many; J: TRBJ1-2; V: TRBV5-8; CDR3: CASRGAGWTYGYTF; DNA: TGTGCCAGCAGGGGGGCAGGTTGGACGTATGGCTACACCTTC
D: NA; size: few; J: TRBJ2-2; V: TRBV2; CDR3: CASSSTHTGELFF; DNA: TGTGCCAGCAGTTCGACACACACCGGGGAGCTGTTTTTT
D: TRBD2; size: many; J: TRBJ2-1; V: TRBV20-1; CDR3: CSATLAGLYNEQFF; DNA: TGCAGTGCTACACTAGCGGGCCTTTACAATGAGCAGTTCTTC
D: NA; size: many; J: TRBJ1-1; V: TRBV12-3/TRBV12-4; CDR3: CASSSALMAEAFF; DNA: TGTGCCAGCAGCTCTGCCCTAATGGCTGAAGCTTTCTTT
D: NA; size: many; J: TRBJ1-3; V: TRBV9; CDR3: CASSAVTQGGGGNTIYF; DNA: TGTGCCAGCAGCGCCGTGACTCAAGGGGGGGGAGGAAACACCATATATTTT
D: TRBD1; size: NA; J: TRBJ1-4; V: TRBV19; CDR3: CASRLTGTGALYEKLFF; DNA: TGTGCCAGTAGACTGACCGGGACAGGGGCCTTATATGAAAAACTGTTTTTT
D: TRBD1; size: NA; J: TRBJ1-5; V: TRBV20-1; CDR3: CSVQAGGTGHFTQPQHF; DNA: TGCAGTGTCCAGGCCGGGGGGACAGGACATTTTACACAGCCCCAGCATTTT
D: NA; size: NA; J: TRBJ1-2; V: TRBV7-9; CDR3: CASSLRDLGYTF; DNA: TGTGCCAGCAGCCTACGAGACCTTGGCTACACCTTC
D: NA; size: many; J: TRBJ1-3; V: TRBV7-2; CDR3: CASSSTTRNTIYF; DNA: TGTGCCAGCAGCTCAACCACACGAAACACCATATATTTT
D: NA; size: few; J: TRBJ1-1; V: TRBV5-6; CDR3: CASSRDVGQTDTEAFF; DNA: TGTGCCAGCAGCCGGGACGTAGGGCAAACGGACACTGAAGCTTTCTTT
D: NA; size: many; J: TRBJ1-1; V: TRBV12-3/TRBV12-4; CDR3: CASSFVRESTEAFF; DNA: TGTGCCAGCAGTTTCGTCAGGGAGAGCACTGAAGCTTTCTTT
D: NA; size: many; J: TRBJ1-6; V: TRBV10-2; CDR3: CASKRTDADNSPLHF; DNA: TGCGCCAGCAAACGGACGGATGCCGATAATTCACCCCTCCACTTT
D: TRBD2; size: NA; J: TRBJ2-2; V: TRBV13; CDR3: CASSSAGVTTGELFF; DNA: TGTGCCAGCAGTTCCGCGGGAGTTACCACCGGGGAGCTGTTTTTT
D: TRBD1; size: NA; J: TRBJ1-2; V: TRBV10-3; CDR3: CAISEPDRDYGYTF; DNA: TGTGCCATCAGTGAACCGGACAGGGACTATGGCTACACCTTC
D: NA; size: NA; J: TRBJ2-6; V: TRBV19; CDR3: CASSIEQGGANVLTF; DNA: TGTGCCAGTAGTATCGAACAGGGTGGGGCCAACGTCCTGACTTTC
D: NA; size: many; J: TRBJ2-7; V: TRBV11-2; CDR3: CASSFARTTYEQYF; DNA: TGTGCCAGCAGCTTTGCCAGGACTACCTACGAGCAGTACTTC
D: TRBD2; size: few; J: TRBJ2-7; V: TRBV7-2; CDR3: CASSEAVAGRDEQYF; DNA: TGTGCCAGCAGTGAAGCGGTGGCGGGGAGGGACGAGCAGTACTTC
D: TRBD2; size: NA; J: TRBJ2-7; V: TRBV25-1; CDR3: CASSYSGRTSGGAASYEQYF; DNA: TGTGCCAGCAGTTACAGTGGCCGGACTAGCGGGGGGGCCGCCTCCTACGAGCAGTACTTC
D: NA; size: few; J: TRBJ2-2; V: TRBV5-1; CDR3: CASSLVGPWVGELFF; DNA: TGCGCCAGCAGCTTGGTCGGCCCTTGGGTCGGGGAGCTGTTTTTT
D: NA; size: NA; J: TRBJ1-4; V: TRBV10-3; CDR3: CATTARREKLFF; DNA: TGTGCCACAACGGCCAGGCGGGAAAAACTGTTTTTT
D: NA; size: once; J: TRBJ2-3; V: TRBV7-9; CDR3: CASSLFSGGQDTQYF; DNA: TGTGCCAGCAGCTTATTTTCGGGGGGCCAAGATACGCAGTATTTT